The T cell receptor beta chain under discussion was sequenced for a study of T cell changes during pregnancy in multiple sclerosis. The protocol was immunoSEQ multiplex PCR, while the TCRdb copy is restricted to in-frame clones and leaves out a portion. This sample has more than 90,000 clones; about 92% occur once, and the top ten carry 1.5%. In germline, CDR1 is SGHRS, CDR2 YFSETQ. This CDR3 is 14 amino acids long. The V and J ends lost 4 bases and 4 bases respectively, with 11 bases between them. The TCR comes from a female donor with multiple sclerosis, enrolled in a pregnancy study. The material was peripheral blood, obtained in the first trimester of pregnancy. The chain combines TRBV5-1 with TRBJ2-2; perhaps TRBD2 as D (6 bases). CDR3 bases: TGCGCCAGCAGCACAGGACTAATCACCGGGGAGCTGTTTTTT. Protein: CASSTGLITGELFF.